The next 9 T cell receptor beta chains were all read from a single sample in a study of T cells in Graves' hyperthyroidism and ophthalmopathy. Amplified TCR beta CDR3 regions came from RNA transcripts. A set of HTBI primers served as the primers for a first-round RT-PCR of the TCR CDR3. Via MiXCR, TCRdb re-called the multiplex PCR reads, giving one row per CDR3 protein. The sample records hundreds of thousands of distinct CDR3 sequences, roughly 13% being singletons. The sequenced material came from blood. The source is a woman in her thirties with Graves' hyperthyroidism that later progressed to Graves' ophthalmopathy.

This clonotype has only a few counts. The chain joins TRBV5-1 to TRBJ1-4; D remains unclear. Deletions cut 5 bases from V and 5 bases from J, with 10 bases between. The germline CDR1 and CDR2 sequences are SGHRS and YFSETQ. The CDR3 is 13 residues long. The CDR3 is CASSMDRNEKLFF. The CDR3 DNA reads TGCGCCAGCAGTATGGACCGCAATGAAAAACTGTTTTTT. Variable domain in full (rest from reference TRBV5-1 and TRBJ1-4): KAGVTQTPRYLIKTRGQQVTLSCSPISGHRSVSWYQQTPGQGLQFLFEYFSETQRNKGNFPGRFSGRQFSNSRSEMNVSTLELGDSALYLCASSMDRNEKLFFGSGTQLSVL.

The gene calls are TRBV5-5 and TRBJ2-2; D is ambiguous. This CDR3 has 15 residues. Germline CDR1 is SGHKS and CDR2 is YYEKEE (reference sequence). Between the trimmed V and J ends, which lost 4 bases and 5 bases, there was a span of 15 bases. CDR3 residues: CASSPLLSETGELFF. The CDR3 coding sequence is TGTGCCAGCAGCCCTCTCCTTTCGGAGACCGGGGAGCTGTTTTTT.

At least ten counts were recorded for this clonotype. This sequence joins TRBV5-1 and TRBJ2-7; D gene ambiguous. The CDR3 has 15 residues. V was pared by 0 bases and J by 5 bases, with 15 bases between. Germline values: CDR1 SGHRS, CDR2 YFSETQ. CDR3 residues: CASSLVEGMVDEQYF. CDR3 DNA: TGCGCCAGCAGCTTGGTAGAAGGGATGGTCGACGAGCAGTACTTC.

This clonotype was seen many times. V and J are TRBV30 and TRBJ2-3; 11 nucleotides match TRBD1. Looked up from germline, CDR1 is GTSNPN and CDR2 is SVGIG (reference sequence). V shed 3 bases and J 6 bases; nucleotides not matched to a gene: 5. There are 14 residues in the CDR3. CDR3 amino acids: CAWSRDRGTDTQYF. The CDR3 DNA follows: TGTGCCTGGAGCCGGGACAGGGGGACTGATACGCAGTATTTT.

The chain employs TRBV20-1 and TRBJ2-1, with a possible D match to TRBD2 (5 bases). The CDR3 has 15 amino acids. Germline CDR1 DFQATT, CDR2 SNEGSKA (reference sequence). Between the trimmed V and J ends, which lost 5 bases and 0 bases, there was a span of 14 bases. The CDR3: CSAPRASSSYNEQFF. For the CDR3, the DNA is TGCAGTGCTCCGCGGGCCTCTAGCTCCTACAATGAGCAGTTCTTC.

In its sample, this clonotype was seen many times. The gene calls are TRBV30 and TRBJ2-7; 7 nucleotides match TRBD1. V trimming: 6 bases; J trimming: 2 bases; junction bases outside the gene matches: 7. The CDR3 loop spans 13 amino acids. Germline-derived CDR1 and CDR2 are GTSNPN and SVGIG (reference sequence). CDR3 in DNA: TGTGCCTGCCTACGGGACAGCCCCTACGAGCAGTACTTC. This translates into CACLRDSPYEQYF.

This clonotype has a count of ten or more. The rearrangement uses TRBV7-9 and TRBJ2-1; 10 bases match TRBD1. Germline assignment: CDR1 SEHNR and CDR2 FQNEAQ (reference sequence). J gave up 4 bases and V 5 bases, and 2 bases lay outside the gene matches. CDR3 size: 14 residues. The CDR3 here is CASSPGQGYNEQFF. CDR3 coding DNA: TGTGCCAGCAGCCCGGGACAGGGGTACAATGAGCAGTTCTTC.

This clonotype showed up just a few times. The rearrangement joins TRBV6-1 to TRBJ1-2; weak D call: TRBD1 (5 bases). From germline, CDR1 is MNHNS and CDR2 SASEGT. The V gene lost 0 bases and the J gene lost 7 bases, with 15 bases spanning the gap. The CDR3 length is 15 residues. CDR3: CASSEAVGRGGGYTF. CDR3 DNA: TGTGCCAGCAGTGAAGCGGTCGGACGGGGGGGTGGCTACACCTTC.

Concerning this clonotype itself: A much larger clone lies one base from this, so it may be a read error. The V gene is TRBV10-3, the J gene TRBJ1-2; TRBD1 is a possible D gene (5 bases). The CDR3 has 14 amino acids. Germline assignment: CDR1 ENHRY and CDR2 SYGVKD. The CDR3 nucleotides read TGTGCCACCAGTGAGGATGGGACGAACTATGGCTACACCTTC. It is translated as CATSEDGTNYGYTF.